These 17 T cell receptor beta chains were sequenced from one sample in a study of cytomegalovirus exposure and HLA in healthy donors. PCR involved 60 Vbeta and 13 Jbeta primers. Libraries were prepared by immunoSEQ multiplex PCR; TCRdb keeps only in-frame clonotypes and omits some of them. Of about 200,000 clones listed, roughly 80% are singletons. Input material: PBMCs. The receptors stem from a man aged 25 to 40 in good health and CMV-seronegative.

This clone was seen just once. The chain uses TRBV19 and TRBJ1-1; the D is unclear. V lost 3 bases and J 1 base, leaving 6 bases between the germline ends. Germline CDR1 reads LNHDA; CDR2 reads SQIVND (reference sequence). This CDR3 comprises 13 residues. Here the CDR3 reads CASSIYWNTEAFF. The CDR3 bases are TGTGCCAGTAGTATCTACTGGAACACTGAAGCTTTCTTT.

This chain connects TRBV7-9 to TRBJ2-7, with 7 bases that match TRBD2. There are 14 residues in the CDR3. Germline V gene sequence: CDR1 SEHNR, CDR2 FQNEAQ (reference sequence). The J segment lost 4 bases and the V segment lost 5 bases, leaving 8 bases of the junction unmatched. The CDR3 loop is CASSPGRGLYEQYF. DNA of the CDR3: TGTGCCAGCAGCCCAGGGCGGGGGTTATACGAGCAGTACTTC. Combining the CDR3 with reference TRBV7-9 and TRBJ2-7 gives the whole variable domain DTGVSQNPRHKITKRGQNVTFRCDPISEHNRLYWYRQTLGQGPEFLTYFQNEAQLEKSRLLSDRFSAERPKGSFSTLEIQRTEQGDSAMYLCASSPGRGLYEQYFGPGTRLTVT.

In its sample, this clone was seen a few times. This chain joins TRBV7-3 and TRBJ2-3; D ambiguous. The CDR3 extends over 15 amino acids. V gave up 0 bases and J gave up 2 bases, with 9 bases separating them. Germline V gene lookup returns CDR1 SGHTA and CDR2 FQGTGA. The CDR3 is CASSLTAAYTDTQYF. The CDR3 DNA reads TGTGCCAGCAGCTTAACTGCAGCGTACACAGATACGCAGTATTTT.

This clone was detected only once. The chain uses TRBV5-1 and TRBJ2-5, with 13 nucleotides matching TRBD2. The V segment lost 4 bases and the J segment 7 bases; nucleotides outside the gene matches: 7. The CDR3 is 15 residues long. Germline CDR1 is SGHRS and CDR2 is YFSETQ. CDR3 bases: TGCGCCAGCAGCCCGGGGACTAGCGGGGAGGGGACCCAGTACTTC. Amino acids: CASSPGTSGEGTQYF.

J is TRBJ2-5 and V is TRBV19; 9 bases are a match to TRBD1. The J segment lost 1 base and the V segment lost 4 bases, leaving 4 bases of the junction unmatched. Germline-derived CDR1 and CDR2 are LNHDA and SQIVND (reference sequence). The CDR3 length is 15 residues. CDR3 DNA: TGTGCCAGTAGTAAAGGGACAGGGTTCCAAGAGACCCAGTACTTC. It translates to CASSKGTGFQETQYF.

This clone was seen more than once but under ten times. The V call is TRBV27, the J call TRBJ2-7; possible D gene TRBD1, 6 bases. The germline V and J ends were trimmed by 5 bases and 0 bases, with 17 bases remaining between them. This CDR3 has 16 residues. Germline loops: CDR1 MNHEY, CDR2 SMNVEV (reference sequence). The CDR3 loop reads CASSKTGHPNSYEQYF. CDR3 nucleotide sequence: TGTGCCAGCAGTAAAACGGGACACCCGAACTCCTACGAGCAGTACTTC.

J is TRBJ2-7 and V is TRBV7-2; D is undetermined. The CDR3 is 14 amino acids. Germline assignment: CDR1 SGHTA and CDR2 FQGNSA. Trimming removed 4 bases at V and 2 bases at J, with 12 bases between. CDR3 amino acids: CASSSAAEPYEQYF. The DNA of the CDR3 is TGTGCCAGCAGCTCGGCGGCCGAGCCCTACGAGCAGTACTTC.

The rearrangement links TRBV9 to TRBJ2-3; D is perhaps TRBD1 (6 bases). Germline assignment: CDR1 SGDLS and CDR2 YYNGEE. V was clipped by 3 bases and J by 4 bases, with 12 bases between them. The CDR3 runs to 14 residues. CDR3 amino acids: CASSGSGVSDTQYF. The CDR3, as DNA: TGTGCCAGCAGCGGATCAGGGGTGTCAGATACGCAGTATTTT.

J is TRBJ1-1 and V is TRBV9, with D hard to call. V gave up 3 bases and J gave up 0 bases, with 6 bases separating them. Germline lookup yields CDR1 SGDLS and CDR2 YYNGEE. The length of the CDR3 is 13 residues. CDR3: CASSANMNTEAFF. The CDR3 region has the DNA TGTGCCAGCAGCGCTAATATGAACACTGAAGCTTTCTTT.

V and J are TRBV28 and TRBJ1-2, with 9 bases matching TRBD1. V shed 6 bases and J 4 bases; nucleotides not matched to a gene: 9. This CDR3 contains 15 residues. In germline, CDR1 is MDHEN, CDR2 SYDVKM. The CDR3 DNA follows: TGTGCCAGCAGCCTCCCCGGGACAGGGCTCTATGGCTACACCTTC. It yields the protein CASSLPGTGLYGYTF.

This chain joins TRBV7-6 and TRBJ2-5; 15 bases fit TRBD2. CDR3 length: 16 amino acids. Germline CDR1 and CDR2: SGHVS and FNYEAQ. J lost 5 bases, V lost 4 bases, and 5 bases had no gene match. The CDR3 nucleotides are TGTGCCAGCAGCTCGGGACTAGCGGGGGGCGCGGAGACCCAGTACTTC. Protein product: CASSSGLAGGAETQYF. Full variable domain (rest looked up from reference TRBV7-6 and TRBJ2-5): GAGVSQSPRYKVTKRGQDVALRCDPISGHVSLYWYRQALGQGPEFLTYFNYEAQQDKSGLPNDRFSAERPEGSISTLTIQRTEQRDSAMYRCASSSGLAGGAETQYFGPGTRLLVL.

Remarks on this clone: This same CDR3 is encoded by further DNA sequences in the sample. The chain uses TRBV6-1 and TRBJ1-6; 9 bases line up with TRBD1. This CDR3 region has 19 residues. The V gene's germline CDR1 is MNHNS and CDR2 SASEGT. The ends lost 6 bases at V and 7 bases at J; junction bases unmatched: 19. CDR3 bases: TGTGCCAGCAGCGAACGGGACAGGGACCCTACCACGCCAAATTCACCCCTCCACTTT. This codes for CASSERDRDPTTPNSPLHF.

V usage is TRBV6-1 and J usage is TRBJ2-2; a possible D gene is TRBD2 (7 bases). With 6 bases removed from V and 0 bases from J, the gap between germline ends came to 11 bases. The CDR3 totals 15 residues. From germline, CDR1 is MNHNS and CDR2 SASEGT. The CDR3 loop is CASRAGAPNTGELFF. In DNA form, the CDR3 reads TGTGCCAGCAGGGCGGGGGCACCGAACACCGGGGAGCTGTTTTTT.

The V call is TRBV7-9, the J call TRBJ2-7; tentative D call: TRBD2 (5 bases). This CDR3 region has 15 residues. The V end was cut by 5 bases, the J end by 2 bases, with 16 bases between. Germline CDR1 reads SEHNR; CDR2 reads FQNEAQ (reference sequence). DNA of the CDR3: TGTGCCAGCAGCCCTCGGGGAGTAAGCCCCTACGAGCAGTACTTC. Protein: CASSPRGVSPYEQYF.

This chain uses TRBV7-9 with TRBJ2-1; the D is unclear. This CDR3 is 15 amino acids long. CDR1 is SEHNR and CDR2 is FQNEAQ in the germline V gene (reference sequence). Trimming took 3 bases from V and 6 from J, leaving 15 bases between them. CDR3 in amino acids: CASSFPLGKANEQFF. CDR3 DNA: TGTGCCAGCAGCTTCCCCCTGGGCAAGGCCAATGAGCAGTTCTTC.

This clone showed up just a few times. This rearrangement joins TRBV21-1 to TRBJ2-7; TRBD2, the table's D call, lacks a check against the DNA. TRBV21-1 is a recognized pseudogene. This CDR3 region has 18 residues. CDR3 DNA: TGTGCCCGCAAAAGCGGACCCGGGGGGGCCCCAAGCTCCTACGAGCAGTACTTC. Translated: CARKSGPGGAPSSYEQYF.

The genes are TRBV7-9 and TRBJ1-4, with D tentatively TRBD1 (6 bases). The CDR3 totals 15 residues. CDR1 SEHNR and CDR2 FQNEAQ come from the germline V gene (reference sequence). V was cut by 5 bases and J by 6 bases, with 16 bases left in between. The CDR3 DNA sequence: TGTGCCAGCAGCCGTACACAGGGCCTGGATGAAAAACTGTTTTTT. Its translation: CASSRTQGLDEKLFF.